This T cell receptor beta chain stems from a study of CD8 T cells in Susac syndrome. High-throughput TCR beta sequencing covered peripheral CD8+ and CD4+ T cells. The CDR3 contains 14 residues. V gave up 2 bases and J gave up 11 bases; unmatched junction bases: 7. Germline CDR1 is SGHRS and CDR2 is YFSETQ. RNA was extracted with the RNeasy kit, and a quantity of about 0.45 to 1 ug was reverse transcribed using random hexamers. Coverage of TCR beta CDR3 amplification by immunoSEQ multiplex PCR extended to 54 Vbeta and 13 Jbeta. In TCRdb, the immunoSEQ multiplex PCR reads were re-called with MiXCR into one record per CDR3 protein. The sample records about 200,000 distinct CDR3 sequences, roughly 90% being singletons.

The material sequenced was CD4+ T cells from PBMCs. This sequence originates from a human donor with Susac syndrome. This chain connects TRBV5-1 to TRBJ2-1; 10 bases align to TRBD2. DNA for the CDR3: TGCGCCAGCAGCTTACTAGCGGGGTTAGGTCAGCAGTTCTTC. It yields the protein CASSLLAGLGQQFF.